A single sample is the source of the 25 T cell receptor beta chains below, sequenced in a study of CD8 T cells in Susac syndrome. RNA in amounts of about 0.5 to 1 ug was reverse transcribed with random hexamers. MiXCR, run by TCRdb on the immunoSEQ multiplex PCR reads, gives a single entry per CDR3 protein. This sample carries 350,000 to 550,000 distinct CDR3 sequences, around 85% of them seen once, and the ten largest clones take around 0.12%. The source material was CD8+ T cells from PBMCs. The receptors were gathered from a human donor with multiple sclerosis.

The chain combines TRBV23-1 with TRBJ2-7; possible D gene TRBD1, 5 bases. TRBV23-1 is reported as an ORF; its role is uncertain. The ends were cut back, 0 bases at V and 6 bases at J, with 18 bases in the middle. The CDR3 contains 16 residues. CDR3 bases: TGCGCCAGCAGTCAATCGGGTGACAGATCCTGGTCCGAGCAGTACTTC. It translates to CASSQSGDRSWSEQYF.

The V call is TRBV7-3, the J call TRBJ2-2; D uncertain. The germline V gene encodes CDR1 SGHTA and CDR2 FQGTGA. The CDR3 spans 15 residues. Trimming took off 5 bases at V and 5 bases at J, with 15 bases between the two ends. The CDR3 is CASSPLGMETGELFF. CDR3 nucleotide sequence: TGTGCCAGCAGCCCCCTCGGAATGGAGACCGGGGAGCTGTTTTTT.

This chain links TRBV14 with TRBJ2-3; 9 bases line up with TRBD1. Germline V gene data show CDR1 as SGHDN and CDR2 as FVKESK. Trimming at V came to 2 bases and at J to 2 bases, leaving 5 bases not matched to a gene. CDR3 length: 16 amino acids. CDR3 amino acids: CASSQTGTGNTDTQYF. In DNA form, the CDR3 reads TGTGCCAGCAGCCAAACCGGGACAGGGAACACAGATACGCAGTATTTT.

The J gene is TRBJ1-5, the V gene TRBV4-1; tentatively, D is TRBD1 (5 bases). The CDR3 sequence is 16 residues long. CDR1 MGHRA and CDR2 YSYEKL come from the germline V gene. V lost 3 bases, J lost 3 bases, and 15 bases lay in between. CDR3 amino acids: CASSQEMNRFNQPQHF. CDR3 in DNA: TGCGCCAGCAGCCAGGAGATGAACAGGTTCAATCAGCCCCAGCATTTT.

The rearrangement links TRBV6-2 or TRBV6-3 to TRBJ2-2, with D perhaps matching TRBD2 (6 bases). Per the germline V gene, CDR1 is MNHEY and CDR2 is SVGEGT. This CDR3 has 15 amino acids. V dropped 6 bases and J dropped 3 bases, with 14 bases sitting between them. The CDR3, as DNA: TGTGCCAGCAGAACCCGGGAGCGAGACACCGGGGAGCTGTTTTTT. This sequence encodes CASRTRERDTGELFF.

This clonotype was observed once. The genes are TRBV30 and TRBJ1-2, with a possible D match to TRBD1 (6 bases). Germline V gives CDR1 GTSNPN, CDR2 SVGIG (reference sequence). The CDR3 has 11 amino acids. V dropped 5 bases and J dropped 2 bases, with 6 bases sitting between them. This chain's CDR3 is CAWGQNYGYTF. The CDR3 DNA reads as TGTGCCTGGGGACAGAACTATGGCTACACCTTC.

CDR3 protein: CASSVGQGYTEAFF. CDR3 bases: TGCGCCAGCAGCGTCGGACAGGGCTACACTGAAGCTTTCTTT. The V and J genes are TRBV5-1 and TRBJ1-1, with TRBD1 matching 8 bases. The germline gives CDR1 SGHRS, CDR2 YFSETQ. V was clipped by 4 bases and J by 3 bases; unmatched bases: 5. The CDR3 is made up of 14 amino acids. Supplemented by reference TRBV5-1 and TRBJ1-1, the full variable domain reads KAGVTQTPRYLIKTRGQQVTLSCSPISGHRSVSWYQQTPGQGLQFLFEYFSETQRNKGNFPGRFSGRQFSNSRSEMNVSTLELGDSALYLCASSVGQGYTEAFFGQGTRLTVV.

The V call is TRBV5-5, the J call TRBJ1-5, with unresolved D. The CDR3 extends over 14 amino acids. CDR1 SGHKS and CDR2 YYEKEE come from the germline V gene (reference sequence). Trimming cost V 2 bases and J 7 bases, with 13 bases left between them. The CDR3 DNA reads TGTGCCAGCAGCTTAGAGGAAGAGTTGCAGCCCCAGCATTTT. It specifies CASSLEEELQPQHF.

The table lists this clonotype with a count of one. This chain joins TRBV5-6 and TRBJ2-1; D ambiguous. Trimming removed 0 bases from V and 6 bases from J, with 7 bases in between. Germline V gives CDR1 SGHDT, CDR2 YYEEEE. This CDR3 is built from 13 residues. The CDR3 sequence: CASSLVGSNEQFF. The CDR3 region has the DNA TGTGCCAGCAGCTTGGTGGGGTCCAATGAGCAGTTCTTC.

The chain uses TRBV4-2 and TRBJ2-1; 8 nucleotides agree with TRBD2. J lost 10 bases, V lost 0 bases, and 2 bases had no gene match. CDR1 is LGHNA, CDR2 YNFKEQ, per germline. CDR3 length: 13 amino acids. The CDR3 region is CASSQDLAGEQFF. The CDR3 DNA reads as TGTGCCAGCAGCCAAGATTTAGCGGGAGAGCAGTTCTTC.

The chain links TRBV28 to TRBJ1-5; 8 positions match TRBD1. The junction had 3 bases not matched to a gene; V was cut back by 2 bases and J by 3 bases. This CDR3 contains 15 residues. Germline CDR1 reads MDHEN; CDR2 reads SYDVKM. CDR3 amino acids: CASSLGDRNNQPQHF. The CDR3, as DNA: TGTGCCAGCAGTTTAGGGGACAGGAACAATCAGCCCCAGCATTTT.

This chain uses TRBV27 with TRBJ1-2; 7 bases are shared with TRBD1. Germline V gene lookup returns CDR1 MNHEY and CDR2 SMNVEV (reference sequence). The CDR3 is made up of 16 amino acids. V dropped 0 bases and J dropped 4; count of bases not matched to a gene: 8. In nucleotides, the CDR3 is TGTGCCAGCAGTTTATCCCGGCAGGGGGGGAGCTATGGCTACACCTTC. Protein: CASSLSRQGGSYGYTF.

The V and J genes are TRBV5-1 and TRBJ2-7; D might be TRBD2 (5 bases). Germline values: CDR1 SGHRS, CDR2 YFSETQ. This CDR3 has 17 residues. Deletions cut 5 bases from V and 2 bases from J, with 23 bases between. The CDR3 here is CASSWELTGIETYEQYF. DNA of the CDR3: TGCGCCAGCAGTTGGGAGTTAACCGGGATCGAGACCTACGAGCAGTACTTC.

This sequence joins TRBV4-1 and TRBJ1-1; tentative D call: TRBD1 (6 bases). The V end was cut by 3 bases, the J end by 0 bases, with 14 bases between. This CDR3 has 16 amino acids. Germline CDR1 MGHRA, CDR2 YSYEKL. In DNA, the CDR3 is TGCGCCAGCAGCCACGCAACCGGGACATTGAACACTGAAGCTTTCTTT. As protein: CASSHATGTLNTEAFF.

The genes are TRBV14 and TRBJ1-4; D is possibly TRBD1 (5 bases). Looked up from germline, CDR1 is SGHDN and CDR2 is FVKESK. The V end was cut by 4 bases, the J end by 7 bases, with 16 bases between. CDR3 length: 15 residues. The CDR3 bases are TGTGCCAGCAGCCTCTTGGGGGTTTCAGGTGAAAAACTGTTTTTT. The encoded protein is CASSLLGVSGEKLFF. The full variable domain, completed using reference TRBV14 and TRBJ1-4, is EAGVTQFPSHSVIEKGQTVTLRCDPISGHDNLYWYRRVMGKEIKFLLHFVKESKQDESGMPNNRFLAERTGGTYSTLKVQPAELEDSGVYFCASSLLGVSGEKLFFGSGTQLSVL.

This chain links TRBV6-5 with TRBJ1-1; tentatively, D is TRBD1 (5 bases). The ends were cut back, 2 bases at V and 3 bases at J, with 19 bases in the middle. The CDR3 loop spans 17 amino acids. Germline V CDR1 and CDR2: MNHEY, SVGAGI. CDR3 DNA: TGTGCCAGCAGTTACCCTACCCCCCGGCCCAGGGACACTGAAGCTTTCTTT. Its translation is CASSYPTPRPRDTEAFF.

This chain connects TRBV2 to TRBJ2-3, with D perhaps matching TRBD1 or TRBD2 (6 bases each). V was pared by 4 bases and J by 1 base, with 18 bases between. The CDR3 contains 17 residues. Germline V CDR1 and CDR2: SNHLY, FYNNEI. The CDR3 reads CASSGLGGPWGTDTQYF. The CDR3 DNA follows: TGTGCCAGCAGTGGATTGGGGGGCCCCTGGGGCACAGATACGCAGTATTTT.

In its sample, this clonotype was seen a few times. The V call is TRBV7-9, the J call TRBJ2-3; TRBD1 matches at 9 bases. The CDR3 runs to 18 residues. The ends lost 3 bases at V and 1 base at J; junction bases unmatched: 11. Germline V lookup: CDR1 SEHNR, CDR2 FQNEAQ (reference sequence). Written as DNA, the CDR3 is TGTGCCAGCAGCTTTCAACAGGGGGCAAGACGGGGCACAGATACGCAGTATTTT. Translating it yields CASSFQQGARRGTDTQYF.

The CDR3 sequence is CASSQGTSGGRTDTQYF. In DNA, the CDR3 is TGTGCCAGCAGCCAAGGGACTAGCGGGGGAAGGACAGATACGCAGTATTTT. The chain joins TRBV4-2 to TRBJ2-3, with 13 bases fitting TRBD2. Per germline, CDR1 LGHNA and CDR2 YNFKEQ. This CDR3 spans 17 amino acids. Unmatched junction bases numbered 4, after V lost 1 base and J lost 3 bases.

The V gene is TRBV19, the J gene TRBJ1-1; 8 nucleotides line up with TRBD1. Per the germline V gene, CDR1 is LNHDA and CDR2 is SQIVND (reference sequence). Unmatched junction bases numbered 8, after V lost 5 bases and J lost 3 bases. This CDR3 comprises 15 residues. The CDR3 region is CASSGQGDMDTEAFF. CDR3 DNA sequence: TGTGCCAGTAGTGGACAGGGAGATATGGACACTGAAGCTTTCTTT.

This chain joins TRBV10-2 and TRBJ1-2; no reliable D call. Trimming took off 3 bases at V and 1 base at J, with 18 bases between the two ends. The CDR3 is 17 residues long. CDR1 is WSHSY and CDR2 is SAAADI in the germline V gene. CDR3 region: CASSEVRSGVGNYGYTF. Here the CDR3 DNA reads TGCGCCAGCAGTGAAGTAAGAAGTGGGGTCGGTAACTATGGCTACACCTTC.

The chain carries TRBV4-1 and TRBJ2-7; 14 positions agree with TRBD2. Germline V lookup: CDR1 MGHRA, CDR2 YSYEKL. This CDR3 has 20 residues. Trimming cost V 4 bases and J 5 bases; bases outside gene matches: 19. Here the CDR3 reads CASSLPYQTSGGANFHEQYF. For the CDR3, the DNA is TGCGCCAGCAGCCTACCCTACCAGACTAGCGGGGGGGCCAATTTCCACGAGCAGTACTTC.

The CDR3 bases are TGTGCCAGTACCGGGGGGGCAGCAAAGTCTAACTATGGCTACACCTTC. Amino acid sequence: CASTGGAAKSNYGYTF. The chain is built from TRBV19 and TRBJ1-2; TRBD1 is a possible D gene (6 bases). Germline V gene data show CDR1 as LNHDA and CDR2 as SQIVND (reference sequence). V lost 7 bases to trimming and J lost 0 bases, with 18 bases between them. There are 16 residues in the CDR3.

This rearrangement joins TRBV29-1 to TRBJ2-5, with 10 bases matching TRBD2. In germline, CDR1 is SQVTM, CDR2 ANQGSEA. J lost 5 bases, V lost 6 bases, and 9 bases had no gene match. The CDR3 is 14 residues long. CDR3 sequence (DNA): TGCAGCGTAGAATTAGCGGGGGGTCGGGAGACCCAGTACTTC. Protein sequence: CSVELAGGRETQYF. Full variable domain (outside the CDR3, taken from reference TRBV29-1 and TRBJ2-5): SAVISQKPSRDICQRGTSLTIQCQVDSQVTMMFWYRQQPGQSLTLIATANQGSEATYESGFVIDKFPISRPNLTFSTLTVSNMSPEDSSIYLCSVELAGGRETQYFGPGTRLLVL.

The chain combines TRBV28 with TRBJ2-7; no reliable D call. CDR1 and CDR2 from the germline V gene are MDHEN and SYDVKM. The CDR3 extends over 12 amino acids. V lost 3 bases and J 7 bases, leaving 10 bases between the germline ends. CDR3 loop: CASSFSRLEQYF. The CDR3, as DNA: TGTGCCAGCAGTTTCTCGAGATTGGAGCAGTACTTC.